The 2 T cell receptor beta chains reported below all come from one sample, sequenced in a study of blood T cell repertoires in COVID-19. Produced via immunoSEQ multiplex PCR; TCRdb's table is partial and in-frame only. This sample has just over 250,000 clones, with around nine tenths found just once. Sequenced input: peripheral blood. The receptors were sampled from a man aged 35 to 55 who had recovered from COVID-19.

The chain is built from TRBV11-3 and TRBJ2-3; 8 bases fit TRBD2. V shed 0 bases and J 0 bases; nucleotides not matched to a gene: 17. The length of the CDR3 is 21 residues. Germline assignment: CDR1 SGHNT and CDR2 YENEEA. The CDR3 DNA is TGTGCCAGCAGCTTAGAGGCCCTTTGGAGCGGGGGACCACCTAGCACAGATACGCAGTATTTT. As protein: CASSLEALWSGGPPSTDTQYF.

The chain has TRBV14 and TRBJ2-5, with D possibly being TRBD1 (6 bases). CDR1 SGHDN and CDR2 FVKESK come from the germline V gene. Trimming cost V 0 bases and J 5 bases, with 16 bases left between them. The CDR3 consists of 16 residues. The CDR3 here is CASSQEETGSRETQYF. In DNA, the CDR3 is TGTGCCAGCAGCCAAGAAGAAACAGGGTCCCGGGAGACCCAGTACTTC.